Reported below is one T cell receptor (beta chain). The clone's antigen remains unknown. Base qualities are missing; no much larger clone stands one base away. The cohort was made up of about 610 healthy bone marrow donors. At the time of sampling, every cohort member was nominally healthy, though immune exposures that went unrecorded were likely present. The donor tested CMV seronegative, placing the donor among the approximately 400 seronegative members of the cohort. A peripheral blood sample was provided by each donor, and peripheral blood mononuclear cells were used for TCR beta sequencing. The Qiagen DNeasy Blood Extraction Kit was used to extract genomic DNA from the blood cell samples. Libraries were made using the immunoSEQ multiplex PCR assay. A mixture of 60 forward primers for TCR Vbeta segments and 13 reverse primers for TCR Jbeta segments was used in the multiplex PCR. A multiplex PCR assay on genomic DNA amplified the CDR3 region of rearranged TCR beta genes. The Illumina HiSeq System was used to sequence the amplified TCR beta libraries as 87-base-pair reads. In the authors' own workflow: In a later analysis, about 80 million unique TCR beta chains were counted across the approximately 640 repertoires, and roughly 11 million of these chains were shared by at least two donors. To remove PCR and sequencing errors, raw reads were error-corrected and collapsed into unique sequences using a nearest-neighbor algorithm that merged closely related sequences. To assign V, D and J gene segments, CDR3 sequences were aligned to IMGT reference sequences. For a sequence to be retained, a match of at least six nucleotides to both a V gene segment and a J gene segment was required. Rearrangements were called productive when the CDR3 lacked stop codons and stayed in frame with V and J; all others were non-productive. Following IMGT convention, CDR3 was defined as the stretch from the second conserved V-encoded cysteine up to the conserved J-encoded phenylalanine. Sequences without an unambiguous match to a single V gene segment were excluded from the earlier analysis of 500 to 700 of the donors. An earlier analysis of a few hundred of the donors classified V segments as functional when productive rearrangements were above 56.7% and as segregating when the standard deviation between donors was above 5%. To diagnose cytomegalovirus status from the catalog of TCR beta chain sequences, a statistical classification framework was built. In a later analysis, V and J genes were assigned by comparing TCR nucleotide sequences against IMGT/GENE-DB human TR gene sequences. Using the TCRdist pipeline, a later analysis assigned CDR3 sequences along with most-parsimonious VDJ recombination scenarios. A later analysis defined each TCR beta chain by its CDR3 amino acid sequence plus V-gene family, and excluded reads lacking a unique V-gene family. A later analysis removed nearly 600 highly shared, low-generation-probability nucleotide sequences to deal with suspected cross-contamination and a sequencing artifact. In a later analysis, a clonal expansion index for each public chain was calculated from normalized within-repertoire ranks of inferred template counts. In a later analysis, generation probabilities were computed using a VDJ recombination model fitted to out-of-frame rearrangements, and the results were checked against IGoR. Hypergeometric tests were used in a later analysis to score TCR-TCR, TCR-HLA and TCR-CMV co-occurrence, with a repertoire-size bias correction applied to the TCR pairs. To estimate false discovery rates, a later analysis permuted the HLA or CMV assignments 20 times. In a later analysis, co-occurring TCRs were grouped using DBSCAN, and TCRdist sequence similarity was added for clustering within HLA-allele-positive subsets. For co-occurrence clustering, repertoires with fewer than 30,000 or more than 120,000 public chains were excluded, along with roughly 5 repertoires with anomalous nucleotide sharing. The table comes from immuneACCESS by way of TCRdb, which keeps in-frame sequences with V and J called. Part of the clones is missing from these tables; in studies checked, under half for an unresolved V gene and the rest for unknown reasons. V and J calls and clone size are as listed in that table; D and trimming were resolved from the DNA. The sample contains roughly 100,000 clones, roughly 85% of them found a single time. The top ten hold just over 2.5% of the sample.

The V end loses 0 bases and the J end loses 7 bases, and a stretch of 7 bases separates them. Via the germline V gene, CDR1 is SGHDN and CDR2 FVKESK. The CDR3 measures 14 amino acids from cysteine to phenylalanine. CDR3 DNA only is kept here, 42 bases in frame from base 1. The data stem from a study of cytomegalovirus exposure and HLA in healthy donors (TCRdb year 2017). In the study overall: According to an earlier analysis of several hundred of the donors, 200 million or so T cells yielded approximately 120 million unique TCR beta sequences and 276 Gb of sequence data. Around 320 gigabases of sequencing data and tens of millions of unique TCR sequences were included in an early release covering roughly 600 HLA-typed donors. Among the roughly 410 genotyped donors, around 81% belonged to the genetic ancestry cluster associated with self-reported Caucasian donors. The study aimed to test whether signatures of past pathogen exposure could be identified by cataloging public T cell receptors. The study used immunosequencing to profile the T cell repertoires of approximately 650 subjects and linked those repertoires to cytomegalovirus serostatus. Besides the first cohort of hundreds of subjects, a separate validation cohort made up of 90 to 150 different subjects was used. To predict cytomegalovirus infection status, the study combined high-throughput TCR immunosequencing, statistical association of individual TCRs with disease status, and machine learning. A later analysis re-examined previously published TCR beta repertoires from more than 650 donors and added high-resolution HLA genotyping to investigate patterns of TCR occurrence. The later analysis used no new phenotypic data to find candidate immune exposures, relying instead on TCR beta sequences and their occurrence across donors. In an earlier analysis of a few hundred of the donors, high-throughput TCR beta sequencing was used to judge whether each TCR beta V gene segment behaved as functional or pseudogenic. Alongside the repertoire data, information on donor age, sex, ethnicity and CMV serostatus was compiled. A later genetic analysis took genome-wide SNP genotypes for about 60% of the roughly 670 donors and used that subset as a discovery cohort. Every repertoire in the discovery cohort had been generated on one and the same sequencing platform. HLA typing included class I and class II loci at four-digit resolution. Typing coverage varied by locus: roughly 629-640 donors for A, B, C, DRB1 and DQB1; under 550 for DQA1; 606 for DPA1; fewer than 480 for DPB1. Roughly five DR-DQ haplotypes were handled as single units for association and clustering because linkage in the cohort was strong. Across approximately 420 genotyped donors of the cohort, an average of roughly 250,000 unique TCR beta nucleotide sequences per donor were sequenced, and around 19% of those sequences were non-productive.

The research as a whole found: When HLA alleles, especially DR and DQ, strongly co-occurred, attributing TCR associations to individual alleles was difficult. V-gene and J-gene trimming of TCR beta chains was associated with a missense DCLRE1C variant in a later genetic analysis, and the association was replicated in an independent cohort. The study gave a list of 150 to 200 TCR beta chains associated with cytomegalovirus. At a false discovery rate of 0.05, a later analysis linked some 18,000 TCR beta sequences to specific HLA alleles. According to a later analysis, parvovirus B19, influenza, CMV and Epstein-Barr virus appeared linked to several top co-occurrence clusters. A later genetic analysis reported fewer N-insertions in productive TCRs among donors in an Asian-associated ancestry cluster than the approximately 670-donor mean. A further reported finding was that TCR beta sequences accurately predicted the HLA-A and HLA-B alleles for most subjects in the first cohort. Correlated functional status among segregating V segments might reflect linkage disequilibrium, but an unknown experimental factor could not be ruled out. It was suggested by the authors that the approach could potentially be generalized to other disease states and immunological phenotypes. Broadly in line with IMGT annotations, most TCR beta V segments showed up in productive rearrangements about 87% or about 30% of the time in an earlier analysis of around 550 of the donors. Because counts were too low, seventeen rarely observed V segments, including chromosome 9 orphons, were left out of the earlier analysis of a few hundred of the donors. According to a later analysis, most CMV-associated TCR beta chains appeared to be HLA-restricted, and the HLA associations seemed to be driven largely by CMV exposure. While some public TCRs were present in many individuals, most TCR sequences turned up only very rarely across donors. The cohort was sequenced for TCR beta chains only, and without alpha or paired-chain data the features that could be detected were limited. Because some donors lacked HLA typing at each locus, the association tests relied only on the typed subset. Immune exposure information for the cohort was limited to CMV serostatus. Presence/absence analyses assumed roughly uniform sequencing depth across donors, an assumption that may not hold. Some IMGT-functional V segments, including TRBV6-2 and TRBV6-3, could not be told apart with the 87-base-pair reads, so those segments were excluded. The sequencing pipeline was judged likely to have produced a cluster of highly shared sequence variants as a technical artifact. A later analysis found that TCR association rates varied across HLA loci, with DRB1 alleles showing the most associated TCRs and HLA-C alleles the fewest. A later analysis found that HLA-associated TCR beta chains were more clonally expanded and had lower generation probabilities than equally common non-associated chains. The classifier was reported to diagnose cytomegalovirus status with high specificity and sensitivity in both the original cohort and the validation cohort. In vitro tests confirmed that a few of the cytomegalovirus-associated TCR beta chains recognize cytomegalovirus antigens.

The TCR comes from a man aged 35-49 years in good health and CMV-seronegative. Source material: PBMCs. The chain employs TRBV14 and TRBJ1-6; TRBD1 is a possible D gene, resting on 5 matching bases. The DNA is as follows: TGTGCCAGCAGCCAAGAAGACAGAAATTCACCCCTCCACTTT. Its amino acids are CASSQEDRNSPLHF.